The clone carrying this TCR beta chain was recorded once. At one end the junction does not follow the germline gene, possibly because of a read error. The data stem from a study of blood T cell repertoires in COVID-19. Study summary: From T cells, B-cell-depleted T cells, or PBMCs came the material, which was cDNA or gDNA.

Clones were read by immunoSEQ multiplex PCR, and TCRdb kept only the in-frame ones, dropping some. The sample includes more than 300,000 clones, 92% of them seen just once. All enrollees were roughly 18 to 90 years old and from approximately 25 US areas. Germline values: CDR1 LNHDA, CDR2 SQIVND (reference sequence). The CDR3 is 14 residues long. The sequence was collected from a woman in her 30s who had recovered from COVID-19. The chain is built from TRBV19 and TRBJ2-1, with 10 bases lining up with TRBD1. Specimen: PBMCs or T cells enriched from blood (not recorded which). This CDR3 reads CASSGQGGFNEQFF. The CDR3, as DNA: TGTGCTAGTAGCGGACAGGGGGGCTTCAATGAGCAGTTCTTC. Looking up the rest from reference TRBV19 and TRBJ2-1 gives the full variable domain: DGGITQSPKYLFRKEGQNVTLSCEQNLNHDAMYWYRQDPGQGLRLIYYSQIVNDFQKGDIAEGYSVSREKKESFPLTVTSAQKNPTAFYLCASSGQGGFNEQFFGPGTRLTVL.